The 11 T cell receptor beta chains in this list originate from one sample, sequenced in a study of blood T cell repertoires in COVID-19. The table came from immunoSEQ multiplex PCR; TCRdb's copy has only in-frame clones and leaves some out. The sample carries 120,000 or so clones, approximately 87% recorded once. Sequenced sample: peripheral blood. The receptors here all came from a man in his 70s who had recovered from COVID-19.

The chain combines TRBV21-1 with TRBJ2-7; TRBD2 was called by the table and not checked on the DNA. TRBV21-1 is an annotated pseudogene. This CDR3 has 13 residues. CDR3 residues: CASINLAPVEQYF. Here the CDR3 DNA reads TGTGCCAGCATCAATCTAGCCCCAGTCGAGCAGTACTTC.

The V gene is TRBV7-9, the J gene TRBJ1-4, with a possible D match to TRBD1 (6 bases). Germline V gene sequence: CDR1 SEHNR, CDR2 FQNEAQ (reference sequence). Trimming pared 1 base from V and 4 bases from J, leaving 10 bases between. The CDR3 is 15 residues long. The CDR3 spells CASSLDQGINEKLFF. The CDR3 bases are TGTGCCAGCAGCTTAGATCAGGGGATTAATGAAAAACTGTTTTTT. Full variable domain (rest looked up from reference TRBV7-9 and TRBJ1-4): DTGVSQNPRHKITKRGQNVTFRCDPISEHNRLYWYRQTLGQGPEFLTYFQNEAQLEKSRLLSDRFSAERPKGSFSTLEIQRTEQGDSAMYLCASSLDQGINEKLFFGSGTQLSVL.

This chain joins TRBV24-1 and TRBJ1-3; D is undetermined. CDR3 length: 14 residues. V was pared by 3 bases and J by 4 bases, with 9 bases between. Germline loops: CDR1 KGHDR, CDR2 SFDVKD. The CDR3 region is CATSDLPAGNTIYF. The CDR3 coding sequence is TGTGCCACCAGTGATCTTCCCGCGGGAAACACCATATATTTT.

This rearrangement joins TRBV11-2 to TRBJ2-7; 7 nucleotides match TRBD2. The V gene's germline CDR1 is SGHAT and CDR2 FQNNGV. The CDR3 contains 15 residues. Germline trimming cut 1 base from V and 0 bases from J; bases unmatched to any gene: 3. The CDR3 loop is CASSLVGGSSYEQYF. For the CDR3, the DNA is TGTGCCAGCAGCTTAGTCGGGGGGAGCTCCTACGAGCAGTACTTC.

This chain connects TRBV10-3 to TRBJ1-4; D unclear. The CDR3 loop spans 12 amino acids. The V gene lost 0 bases and the J gene lost 8 bases, with 4 bases spanning the gap. Germline CDR1 and CDR2: ENHRY and SYGVKD. The chain's CDR3 is CAISESREKLFF. The CDR3 region has the DNA TGTGCCATCAGTGAGTCGCGGGAAAAACTGTTTTTT.

The CDR3 DNA reads TGCGCCAGCAGCCCGAGTCCGGGACAGCCAGCCAAAAACATTCAGTACTTC. Translating it yields CASSPSPGQPAKNIQYF. The V gene is TRBV4-1, the J gene TRBJ2-4; 7 nucleotides align to TRBD1. Per the germline V gene, CDR1 is MGHRA and CDR2 is YSYEKL. The CDR3 is 17 residues long. J gave up 0 bases and V 4 bases, and 9 bases lay outside the gene matches.

The rearrangement joins TRBV2 to TRBJ2-7, with D tentatively TRBD1 (6 bases). Germline CDR1 reads SNHLY; CDR2 reads FYNNEI. CDR3 size: 13 residues. Trimming left V 6 bases short and J 2 bases short, with 11 bases between. In nucleotides, the CDR3 is TGTGCCAGCAGGGAACAGGGAACCTACGAGCAGTACTTC. Translation gives CASREQGTYEQYF.

V gene TRBV28 combines with J gene TRBJ1-6; D gene unclear. Germline CDR1 reads MDHEN; CDR2 reads SYDVKM. Trimming cost V 10 bases and J 5 bases, with 12 bases left between them. CDR3 length: 13 residues. The CDR3 loop is CATTHTNNSPLHF. The CDR3 region has the DNA TGTGCCACCACACACACGAATAATTCACCCCTCCACTTT.

The rearrangement joins TRBV6-5 to TRBJ2-7; D may be TRBD2 (6 bases). Trimming removed 9 bases at V and 7 bases at J, with 16 bases between. Germline loops: CDR1 MNHEY, CDR2 SVGAGI. CDR3 size: 12 residues. CDR3 in amino acids: CASGGTLREQYF. The CDR3 DNA follows: TGTGCCAGTGGGGGGACCCTGAGGGAGCAGTACTTC.

The V and J genes are TRBV28 and TRBJ1-5; D is possibly TRBD1 (5 bases). CDR3 size: 14 residues. V was cut by 2 bases and J by 6 bases, with 11 bases left in between. Germline CDR1 and CDR2: MDHEN and SYDVKM. CDR3 loop: CASSLAGGFQPQHF. CDR3 sequence (DNA): TGTGCCAGCAGTTTAGCGGGGGGATTTCAGCCCCAGCATTTT.

The J gene is TRBJ1-1, the V gene TRBV2; 8 bases align to TRBD1. Germline-derived CDR1 and CDR2 are SNHLY and FYNNEI. This CDR3 is 13 amino acids long. V was clipped by 4 bases and J by 6 bases; unmatched bases: 4. The CDR3: CASSGTGQAEAFF. The CDR3 DNA follows: TGTGCCAGCAGTGGGACAGGGCAAGCTGAAGCTTTCTTT.